One and the same sample provided the 18 T cell receptor beta chains below, sequenced in a study of blood T cell repertoires in COVID-19. Clones were read by immunoSEQ multiplex PCR, and TCRdb kept only the in-frame ones, dropping some. This sample has about 190,000 clones, with about three quarters found just once. The specimen sequenced was peripheral blood. All receptors come from a woman in her seventies with acute or convalescent COVID-19.

This chain connects TRBV29-1 to TRBJ2-7; 9 bases fit TRBD1. The germline V gene has CDR1 SQVTM and CDR2 ANQGSEA. J lost 5 bases, V lost 4 bases, and 3 bases had no gene match. The CDR3 covers 12 residues. CDR3 in amino acids: CSVGGTGNEQYF. The CDR3 DNA sequence: TGCAGCGTTGGTGGGACAGGGAACGAGCAGTACTTC.

The rearrangement joins TRBV18 to TRBJ1-5, with D perhaps matching TRBD1 (6 bases). This CDR3 is 18 amino acids long. Between the trimmed V and J ends, which lost 4 bases and 7 bases, there was a span of 26 bases. CDR1 is KGHSH and CDR2 is LQKENI in the germline V gene. CDR3 sequence: CASSLNRVGDQSDQPQHF. CDR3 DNA sequence: TGTGCCAGCTCACTAAACAGGGTGGGCGACCAGTCGGACCAGCCCCAGCATTTT.

The chain has TRBV19 and TRBJ2-1, with 10 bases fitting TRBD1. The CDR3 loop spans 15 amino acids. The V gene end was trimmed by 3 bases and the J gene end by 9 bases; junction bases not matched to a gene: 8. Germline V gene lookup returns CDR1 LNHDA and CDR2 SQIVND (reference sequence). Here the CDR3 DNA reads TGTGCCAGTAGTATTAGGACAGGGGGTGGTGGTGAGCAGTTCTTC. Protein product: CASSIRTGGGGEQFF. Full variable domain (rest looked up from reference TRBV19 and TRBJ2-1): DGGITQSPKYLFRKEGQNVTLSCEQNLNHDAMYWYRQDPGQGLRLIYYSQIVNDFQKGDIAEGYSVSREKKESFPLTVTSAQKNPTAFYLCASSIRTGGGGEQFFGPGTRLTVL.

The rearrangement joins TRBV4-2 to TRBJ1-2, with unresolved D. Germline V gene sequence: CDR1 LGHNA, CDR2 YNFKEQ. V dropped 0 bases and J dropped 7 bases, with 15 bases sitting between them. The CDR3 consists of 15 residues. The DNA for the CDR3 is TGTGCCAGCAGCCAAGATGAAGCGGGGATGCTTGGCTACACCTTC. Translation gives CASSQDEAGMLGYTF.

This chain connects TRBV9 to TRBJ2-1, with 10 bases that match TRBD2. The junction had 6 bases not matched to a gene; V was cut back by 2 bases and J by 7 bases. The length of the CDR3 is 15 residues. Germline V gene data show CDR1 as SGDLS and CDR2 as YYNGEE. The CDR3 sequence: CASSVGLAGANEQFF. In DNA form, the CDR3 reads TGTGCCAGCAGCGTTGGCCTAGCGGGAGCTAATGAGCAGTTCTTC.

The V call is TRBV7-2, the J call TRBJ2-1; 9 nucleotides agree with TRBD2. This CDR3 comprises 14 residues. Germline V gene lookup returns CDR1 SGHTA and CDR2 FQGNSA. The V segment lost 5 bases and the J segment 4 bases; nucleotides outside the gene matches: 3. The CDR3 nucleotides are TGTGCCAGCAGCCCAAGCGGGGGGTACAATGAGCAGTTCTTC. Protein sequence: CASSPSGGYNEQFF.

This chain joins TRBV5-1 and TRBJ2-2; 11 bases are a match to TRBD2. CDR1 and CDR2 (germline): SGHRS, YFSETQ. The V segment lost 1 base and the J segment 4 bases; nucleotides outside the gene matches: 9. The length of the CDR3 is 18 residues. CDR3 loop: CASSLTSGSVFITGELFF. The CDR3 nucleotides are TGCGCCAGCAGCTTGACTAGCGGGAGTGTTTTCATCACCGGGGAGCTGTTTTTT. Based on the CDR3 plus reference TRBV5-1 and TRBJ2-2, the full variable domain is KAGVTQTPRYLIKTRGQQVTLSCSPISGHRSVSWYQQTPGQGLQFLFEYFSETQRNKGNFPGRFSGRQFSNSRSEMNVSTLELGDSALYLCASSLTSGSVFITGELFFGEGSRLTVL.

The CDR3 nucleotides are TGTGCCAGTAGTAGCGTCTCCTCTGGAAACACCATATATTTT. It encodes CASSSVSSGNTIYF. The rearrangement joins TRBV19 to TRBJ1-3; no clear D. The CDR3 consists of 14 residues. Trimming shortened V by 4 bases and J by 0 bases, and 7 bases separated the two germline ends. Looked up from germline, CDR1 is LNHDA and CDR2 is SQIVND (reference sequence).

V gene TRBV3-1 (or the pseudogene TRBV3-2) combines with J gene TRBJ1-5; a possible D gene is TRBD1 (5 bases). V lost 4 bases and J lost 5, with 12 bases in between. Germline CDR1 reads LGHDT; CDR2 reads YNNKEL (reference sequence). CDR3 length: 14 residues. The CDR3 region is CASSPRIRDQPQHF. The CDR3 bases are TGTGCCAGCAGCCCAAGAATCAGGGATCAGCCCCAGCATTTT.

The J gene is TRBJ2-6, the V gene TRBV7-9, with D maybe TRBD2 (5 bases). Between the trimmed V and J ends, which lost 5 bases and 2 bases, there was a span of 10 bases. Germline loops: CDR1 SEHNR, CDR2 FQNEAQ (reference sequence). The CDR3 contains 15 residues. The CDR3 is CASSPPGAGANVLTF. CDR3 bases: TGTGCCAGCAGCCCCCCCGGGGCTGGGGCCAACGTCCTGACTTTC.

This clone was counted a few times. The gene calls are TRBV3-1 (or the pseudogene TRBV3-2) and TRBJ2-7; TRBD2 matches at 9 bases. The CDR3 spans 16 residues. CDR1 LGHDT and CDR2 YNNKEL come from the germline V gene (reference sequence). The V gene end was trimmed by 3 bases and the J gene end by 2 bases; junction bases not matched to a gene: 8. As DNA, the CDR3 is TGTGCCAGCAGCCACGCTAGCGGGAAAGGGCCCTACGAGCAGTACTTC. It codes for CASSHASGKGPYEQYF.

The chain carries TRBV18 and TRBJ2-5; 7 positions agree with TRBD2. The germline gives CDR1 KGHSH, CDR2 LQKENI. The CDR3 runs to 15 residues. Losses at the gene ends were 0 bases for V and 7 bases for J; bases not matched to a gene: 8. CDR3 protein: CASSPPREGYGTQYF. The CDR3 bases are TGTGCCAGCTCACCACCGAGGGAGGGCTATGGGACCCAGTACTTC.

V is TRBV15 and J is TRBJ1-3; D uncertain. CDR1 is LNHNV and CDR2 is YYDKDF in the germline V gene (reference sequence). The V end lost 0 bases, the J end lost 0 bases, and 6 bases lay between the germline ends. The CDR3 contains 15 residues. As DNA, the CDR3 is TGTGCCACCAGCAGAGATTTGAGCTCTGGAAACACCATATATTTT. Its protein product is CATSRDLSSGNTIYF.

The chain uses TRBV5-4 and TRBJ2-1; D is undetermined. CDR1 is SGHNT and CDR2 is YYREEE in the germline V gene (reference sequence). V was shortened by 4 bases and J by 4 bases, with 3 bases between the two germline ends. This CDR3 comprises 11 residues. CDR3 nucleotides: TGTGCCAGCAGCCTTTACAATGAGCAGTTCTTC. Protein sequence: CASSLYNEQFF.

V is TRBV3-1 (or the pseudogene TRBV3-2) and J is TRBJ2-3; TRBD2 aligns across 13 bases. This CDR3 comprises 17 residues. Germline V gene data show CDR1 as LGHDT and CDR2 as YNNKEL (reference sequence). The V segment lost 4 bases and the J segment 4 bases; nucleotides outside the gene matches: 8. CDR3 sequence reads: CASSPWTSGSGADTQYF. CDR3 DNA: TGTGCCAGCAGCCCCTGGACTAGCGGGAGTGGGGCAGATACGCAGTATTTT.

This rearrangement joins TRBV6-1 to TRBJ2-1; TRBD2 aligns across 7 bases. The CDR3 runs 19 residues. Germline assignment: CDR1 MNHNS and CDR2 SASEGT. V shed 4 bases and J 4 bases; nucleotides not matched to a gene: 19. This CDR3 is CASSGPRRAGVPTYNEQFF. The CDR3 nucleotides are TGTGCCAGCAGTGGCCCCCGTCGGGCGGGGGTCCCGACGTACAATGAGCAGTTCTTC.

The CDR3 DNA is TGCGCCAGCAGCCAAGATCTTGGACTAGCGGGCGCTCAAGAGACCCAGTACTTC. Translation: CASSQDLGLAGAQETQYF. The rearrangement joins TRBV4-1 to TRBJ2-5; TRBD2 agrees at 11 bases. The J segment lost 2 bases and the V segment lost 0 bases, leaving 8 bases of the junction unmatched. Germline V CDR1 and CDR2: MGHRA, YSYEKL. This CDR3 is built from 18 residues.

Worth noting for this clone: The junction shows a germline mismatch at one end, possibly a read error. The gene calls are TRBV10-1 and TRBJ1-2; the D gene is possibly TRBD1 (6 bases). Germline lookup yields CDR1 WNHNN and CDR2 SYGVQD (reference sequence). The CDR3 has 13 residues. CDR3 region: CASSGQLGYGYTF. CDR3 nucleotide sequence: TGCGCCAGTAGTGGACAGCTCGGCTATGGCTACACCTTC.